This T cell receptor beta chain is drawn from a study of OX40 agonist ivuxolimab in advanced cancers. Across the whole study: The patients got ivuxolimab, which is an agonistic anti-OX40 (CD134) antibody. Patients got intravenous ivuxolimab at 0.01 to 10 mg/kg every 2 weeks. Partial responses were seen in three patients, one with hepatocellular carcinoma and two with cutaneous melanoma.

Whole-study findings and limits: With doses of 0.1-3.0 mg/kg, partial responders showed among the lowest clonal expansion.

For this clone: What it binds is unknown.

Trimming cost V 5 bases and J 7 bases; bases outside gene matches: 19. CDR3 length: 18 residues. CDR1 is SGHVS and CDR2 is FQNEAQ in the germline V gene. Method: immunoSEQ multiplex PCR; TCRdb's copy keeps in-frame clones and lacks some. The table includes roughly 100,000 clones, approximately 86% detected once. This clonotype was obtained from an adult with an advanced solid tumor such as melanoma, head and neck, liver or kidney cancer. The starting material was CD4+ or CD8+ T cells sorted from blood, obtained in a trial of the OX40 agonist ivuxolimab. This chain links TRBV7-8 with TRBJ1-2; 10 bases are a match to TRBD1. The CDR3 bases are TGTGCCAGCAGCCGTGTGAACGACAGGGGGCGCGGATCCTTTGGCTACACCTTC. Translated: CASSRVNDRGRGSFGYTF.